Below, 3 T cell receptor beta chains from the same sample are listed, as sequenced in a study of Ad26.COV2.S vaccination and SARS-CoV-2 variants. Treatment denoted: around 19 received Ad26.COV2.S at low or high dose, single or two shots; a few received placebo; per-sample allocation not given. Repertoires come from day 63 after the first vaccine or placebo injection. Method: immunoSEQ multiplex PCR; TCRdb's copy keeps in-frame clones and lacks some. This table has nearly 400,000 clones, approximately 90% appearing once. The material was peripheral blood, obtained in a trial of Ad26.COV2.S vaccine versus placebo. The source of these receptors is a person between 18 and 65 years old who received the Ad26.COV2.S COVID-19 vaccine or a placebo.

The CDR3 DNA follows: TGTGCCAGCAGTTACGAGAGGGGGACGGGGCTCTGGGGCTACACCTTC. This encodes CASSYERGTGLWGYTF. The rearrangement uses TRBV6-5 and TRBJ1-2; D is possibly TRBD1 (6 bases). Trimming left V 2 bases short and J 8 bases short, with 21 bases between. Germline V gives CDR1 MNHEY, CDR2 SVGAGI. The CDR3 totals 16 residues.

This clone was seen a single time. This sequence joins TRBV29-1 and TRBJ1-2, with D uncertain. Germline CDR1 is SQVTM and CDR2 is ANQGSEA. The CDR3 covers 11 residues. Trimming cost V 7 bases and J 0 bases, with 6 bases left between them. CDR3 bases: TGCAGCGCCACAGCTAACTATGGCTACACCTTC. As protein: CSATANYGYTF.

CDR3 amino acids: CASSIAGVVYF. In nucleotides, the CDR3 is TGTGCCAGTAGTATAGCGGGAGTGGTGTACTTC. The chain uses TRBV19 and TRBJ2-7, with a tentative D call TRBD2 (6 bases). V was cut by 1 base and J by 12 bases, with 10 bases left in between. The germline V gene has CDR1 LNHDA and CDR2 SQIVND (reference sequence). This CDR3 region has 11 residues. The full variable domain, its missing parts supplied by reference TRBV19 and TRBJ2-7, is DGGITQSPKYLFRKEGQNVTLSCEQNLNHDAMYWYRQDPGQGLRLIYYSQIVNDFQKGDIAEGYSVSREKKESFPLTVTSAQKNPTAFYLCASSIAGVVYFGPGTRLTVT.